This section outlines one T cell receptor beta chain sequence together with its context. There are many counts of this clonotype. The clone's antigen remains unknown. Base qualities are not recorded, but no much larger clone differs from it by a single base. This record comes from a study of tumor-infiltrating lymphocytes in oesophageal squamous cell carcinoma (dated by TCRdb to about 2016). CDR1 and CDR2 were assigned from the germline V gene (reference sequence) as LNHDA and SQIVND. Taken from cysteine to phenylalanine, the CDR3 has 16 residues. Only CDR3 DNA remains: 48 bases, in frame from the first base. Here V drops 5 bases and J drops 6 bases, and the junction holds 10 bases not matched to any gene. Libraries were prepared through PCR. The data were produced on an Illumina HiSeq 2000. TCRdb applied fastp at Q25 and MiXCR to the public reads, then kept only in-frame beta chains. Rows are combined by CDR3 protein, so each entry shows the most common genes and DNA. This sample lists about 18,000 distinct CDR3 sequences; 40% to 50% were detected once. The top ten constitute less than 45% of the sample.

The source of this sequence is a male donor with esophageal squamous cell carcinoma. Sequenced sample: esophageal tumor tissue. This sequence uses TRBV19 and TRBJ2-1; 10 bases in between match TRBD2. The CDR3 has the sequence CASSSPGLALSNEQFF. The nucleotide sequence reads TGTGCCAGTAGTTCTCCGGGACTAGCGTTATCCAATGAGCAGTTCTTC.